This TCR beta chain was sequenced in a study of shared clonotypes between healthy human individuals. Turning to the study itself: Per donor, CD8 memory used one plate, CD8 naive used two, CD4 memory used three and CD4 naive used three.

Whole-study results and caveats: Estimated richness was generally greater in naive than memory subsets. It was anticipated that sequencing depth would influence how many clonotypes donors shared.

Division of CD4+ cells produced a CD45RA+ naive subset and a CD45RA-negative memory subset. This CDR3 region has 13 residues. Trimming pared 1 base from V and 7 bases from J, leaving 8 bases between. Germline V CDR1 and CDR2: KGHSH, LQKENI. Turning to this clone: Its antigen is currently unknown.

Assay used: immunoSEQ multiplex PCR; TCRdb lists only in-frame clones, some missing. This table holds millions of clones, more than 80% found once. What was sequenced was naive CD4+ T cells sorted from blood. Subset meaning: CD45RA+ positively selected. The rearrangement joins TRBV18 to TRBJ2-1; D is unclear. This receptor was identified in a man aged 18 to 29 in good health. The CDR3 loop is CASSPLLDNEQFF. In nucleotides, the CDR3 is TGTGCCAGCTCACCACTTCTAGATAATGAGCAGTTCTTC.